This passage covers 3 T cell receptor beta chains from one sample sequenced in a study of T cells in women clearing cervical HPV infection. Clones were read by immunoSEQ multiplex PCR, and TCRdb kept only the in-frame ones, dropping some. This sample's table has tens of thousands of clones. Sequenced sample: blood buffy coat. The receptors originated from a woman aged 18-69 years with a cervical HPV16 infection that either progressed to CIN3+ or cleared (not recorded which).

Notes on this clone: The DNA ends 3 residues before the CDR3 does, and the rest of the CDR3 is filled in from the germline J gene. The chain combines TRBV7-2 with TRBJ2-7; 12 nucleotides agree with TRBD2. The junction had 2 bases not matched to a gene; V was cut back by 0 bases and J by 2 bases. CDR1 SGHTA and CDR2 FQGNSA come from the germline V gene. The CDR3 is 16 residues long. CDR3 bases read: TGTGCCAGCAGCTTAGCGACTAGCGGGGGCCCCTACGAG. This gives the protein CASSLATSGGPYE. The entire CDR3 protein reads CASSLATSGGPYEQYF.

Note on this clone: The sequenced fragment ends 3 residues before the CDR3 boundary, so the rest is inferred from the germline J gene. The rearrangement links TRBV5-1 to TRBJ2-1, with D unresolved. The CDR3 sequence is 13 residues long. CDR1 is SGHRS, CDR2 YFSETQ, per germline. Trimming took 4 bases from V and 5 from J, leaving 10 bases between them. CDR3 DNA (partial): TGCGCCAGCAGCCCACGCAGAGACAATGAG. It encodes CASSPRRDNE. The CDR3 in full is CASSPRRDNEQFF.

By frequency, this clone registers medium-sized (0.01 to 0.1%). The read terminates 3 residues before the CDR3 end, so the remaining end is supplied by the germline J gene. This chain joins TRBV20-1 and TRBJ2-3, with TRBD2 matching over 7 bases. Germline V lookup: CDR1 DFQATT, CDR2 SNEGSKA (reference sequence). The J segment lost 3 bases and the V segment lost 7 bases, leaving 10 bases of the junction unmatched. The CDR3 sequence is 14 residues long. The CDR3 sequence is CSVWAVRETDTQYF. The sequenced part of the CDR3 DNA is TGCAGTGTTTGGGCAGTGCGGGAGACAGATACG.